A selection of T cell receptor beta chains follows, all from one sample in a study of response to subunit inactivated influenza vaccine. Each CDR3 protein gets one entry after TCRdb re-called the RT-PCR reads with MiXCR. This sample has around 750,000 distinct CDR3 sequences, with about 20% found just once. The sequencing here drew on PBMCs from blood, taken about 5 days after vaccination. These receptors were collected from a man between 45 and 60 years old who received an inactivated influenza vaccine. Both conserved end residues are part of each CDR3. The D gene is left open where the match is weak.

v_call d_call cdr3_aa
TRBV24-1 - CATSDSVFTDTQYF
TRBV4-2 - CASSQGVASETQYF
TRBV5-1 - CASTQGSKNIQYF
TRBV7-2 - CASSPGRGEQYF
TRBV15 TRBD1 CATSRDLGQGTEAFF
TRBV28 - CAISSGLFSSYNEQFF
TRBV11-2 - CASTRGSSETQYF
TRBV15 - CATRQGLENIQYF
TRBV29-1 - CSARSGSWYQETQYF
TRBV7-3 - CASSLPGLATEFYEQYF
TRBV11-2 TRBD1 CASSLSGGDGYTEAFF
TRBV10-3 - CAISKLGPGGNQPQHF
TRBV4-2 TRBD1 CASSQAEQGFHEQYF